This TCR beta chain came from a study of T cell responses to AZD1222 COVID-19 vaccine. The study, taken as a whole, reports: Just 5 or 6 AZD1222 recipients tested seropositive at baseline.

V lost 11 bases to trimming and J lost 3 bases, with 23 bases between them. CDR1 and CDR2 (germline): SGHTA, FQGNSA. The CDR3 sequence is 15 residues long. Measured with immunoSEQ multiplex PCR; TCRdb has only the in-frame clones, and not every one. The sample has roughly 98,000 clones, approximately 84% seen once. Details on this clone: Its target is not known.

The chain joins TRBV7-2 to TRBJ2-7; D remains ambiguous. The clonotype comes from an adult who received the AZD1222 COVID-19 vaccine. The sequencing used peripheral blood, collected 28 days after the second AZD1222 dose. CDR3: CASHTGDPVIYEQYF. The CDR3 nucleotides read TGTGCCTCTCATACCGGAGATCCCGTCATCTACGAGCAGTACTTC.